The rows below give T cell receptor beta chains drawn from one sample of a study of T-cell memory formation after mild COVID-19. TCRdb ran MiXCR on the 5' RACE reads and lists one entry per CDR3 protein. There are about 250,000 distinct CDR3 sequences in the sample; less than 20% occur only once, and around 2% lies in the top ten. Sequencing was performed on PBMCs or a T cell subset sorted from them (not recorded which). Receptors originate from an adult woman who had mild COVID-19 (a few samples of this study predate the infection). Cell type and time point are not known. Each CDR3 is given with its conserved first and last residue. The D gene is left open where the match is weak. Rows may omit the clone size; those that give it use once, few, many or a size class.

abundance	v_gene	d_gene	j_gene	CDR3aa	CDR3nt
-	TRBV2	TRBD1	TRBJ1-6	CASSEGLGQGNSPLHF	TGTGCCAGCAGTGAAGGGCTAGGACAGGGGAATTCACCCCTCCACTTT
few	TRBV5-8	-	TRBJ2-7	CASSSFTGISSYEQYF	TGTGCCAGCAGCTCATTTACAGGGATTAGCTCCTACGAGCAGTACTTC
-	TRBV27	-	TRBJ1-2	CASSFVGVFGYTF	TGTGCCAGCAGTTTCGTGGGGGTTTTCGGCTACACCTTC
few	TRBV3-1	TRBD2	TRBJ2-3	CASSQDSSGGGTQYF	TGTGCCAGCAGCCAAGATTCTAGCGGGGGGGGTACGCAGTATTTT
-	TRBV18	-	TRBJ1-1	CASSPGGTDTEAFF	TGTGCCAGCTCACCGGGAGGTACAGACACTGAAGCTTTCTTT
-	TRBV5-1	-	TRBJ2-4	CASSLSTARKAKNIQYF	TGCGCCAGCAGCTTGTCTACTGCTCGTAAAGCCAAAAACATTCAGTACTTC
many	TRBV3-1	-	TRBJ1-1	CASSRQLRVNTEAFF	TGTGCCAGCAGCCGCCAATTGAGGGTGAACACTGAAGCTTTCTTT
-	TRBV5-6	-	TRBJ2-6	CASSLEVVSSGANVLTF	TGTGCCAGCAGCTTAGAAGTAGTAAGCTCTGGGGCCAACGTCCTGACTTTC
-	TRBV12-3/TRBV12-4	-	TRBJ2-7	CASSFGAFGGEQYF	TGTGCCAGCAGTTTCGGCGCCTTTGGGGGAGAGCAGTACTTC
few	TRBV12-3/TRBV12-4	TRBD1	TRBJ1-1	CASRRGHNTEAFF	TGTGCCAGCCGGAGGGGGCACAACACTGAAGCTTTCTTT
few	TRBV12-3/TRBV12-4	-	TRBJ1-1	CASSFSGIMNTEAFF	TGTGCCAGCAGTTTCTCGGGGATCATGAACACTGAAGCTTTCTTT
-	TRBV5-1	-	TRBJ1-1	CASSEAQGFAEAFF	TGCGCCAGCAGCGAAGCCCAGGGTTTCGCTGAAGCTTTCTTT
few	TRBV20-1	-	TRBJ2-2	CSARDLVSNTGELFF	TGCAGTGCTAGAGATTTGGTTTCGAACACCGGGGAGCTGTTTTTT
few	TRBV9	-	TRBJ2-3	CASSVDFLLNTQYF	TGTGCCAGCAGCGTAGACTTTCTCCTGAATACGCAGTATTTT
-	TRBV29-1	TRBD1	TRBJ2-7	CSGVDRGYEQYF	TGCAGCGGAGTGGACAGGGGCTACGAGCAGTACTTC
few	TRBV12-3/TRBV12-4	-	TRBJ2-7	CASRDNRVGTYEQYF	TGTGCCAGCAGGGATAACAGGGTTGGGACCTACGAGCAGTACTTC
few	TRBV29-1	-	TRBJ1-2	CSVDPFTRQNGYTF	TGCAGCGTCGACCCCTTCACCAGGCAGAATGGCTACACCTTC
-	TRBV6-6	-	TRBJ2-1	CASRLDSNNEQFF	TGTGCCAGCAGACTTGATTCGAACAATGAGCAGTTCTTC
few	TRBV5-8	-	TRBJ1-4	CASSYQTTNEKLFF	TGTGCCAGCAGCTACCAGACAACTAATGAAAAACTGTTTTTT
few	TRBV4-1	TRBD1	TRBJ1-5	CASSQLNYGTGGVWNQPQHF	TGCGCCAGCAGCCAACTCAATTATGGGACAGGGGGCGTATGGAATCAGCCCCAGCATTTT
-	TRBV24-1	-	TRBJ1-2	CATSEFRGSGYTF	TGTGCCACCAGTGAGTTCCGAGGGAGCGGCTACACCTTC
once	TRBV10-3	-	TRBJ1-6	CASSRSPTAYNSPLHF	TGTGCCAGTTCCCGAAGCCCGACAGCTTATAATTCACCCCTCCACTTT
many	TRBV20-1	-	TRBJ2-3	CSARDTEGTDTQYF	TGCAGTGCTAGAGATACCGAAGGGACAGATACGCAGTATTTT
-	TRBV12-3/TRBV12-4	TRBD2	TRBJ2-5	CASSLVWLAGGETQYF	TGTGCCAGCAGTTTAGTCTGGCTAGCGGGAGGGGAGACCCAGTACTTC
-	TRBV7-2	TRBD1	TRBJ1-6	CASSSPGGVNSPLHF	TGTGCCAGCAGCTCGCCAGGGGGGGTCAATTCACCCCTCCACTTT
-	TRBV4-3	-	TRBJ2-7	CASNHTGSYEQYF	TGCGCCAGCAATCATACAGGGAGCTACGAGCAGTACTTC
-	TRBV6-5	-	TRBJ2-7	CATQWGRAPSHEQYF	TGTGCCACTCAATGGGGCAGGGCCCCCTCCCACGAGCAGTACTTC
few	TRBV5-1	TRBD2	TRBJ2-7	CASSLAVLAGANEQYF	TGCGCCAGCAGCTTGGCGGTCCTAGCGGGAGCAAACGAGCAGTACTTC
-	TRBV7-9	-	TRBJ2-7	CASSPIGSGVAHEQYF	TGTGCCAGCAGCCCAATAGGGTCAGGGGTAGCTCACGAGCAGTACTTC
-	TRBV6-1	-	TRBJ1-1	CASSRRKDTEAFF	TGTGCCAGCAGCCGCCGGAAGGACACTGAAGCTTTCTTT
-	TRBV7-2	-	TRBJ1-2	CASSLGGLANYGYTF	TGTGCCAGCAGCTTAGGAGGTTTAGCTAACTATGGCTACACCTTC
-	TRBV20-1	-	TRBJ1-1	CSARDVEDWYAFF	TGCAGTGCTAGAGACGTCGAGGACTGGTATGCTTTCTTT
many	TRBV20-1	TRBD1	TRBJ1-5	CSMGTGEQPQHF	TGCAGTATGGGGACAGGGGAGCAGCCCCAGCATTTT
many	TRBV7-3	TRBD2	TRBJ2-3	CASSFGLAADTQYF	TGTGCCAGCAGCTTCGGACTAGCCGCAGATACGCAGTATTTT
few	TRBV15	-	TRBJ2-3	CATIPGGDRLDPQYF	TGTGCCACCATCCCGGGGGGGGACAGACTGGATCCGCAGTATTTT
few	TRBV15	-	TRBJ2-4	CATSRDGQIQYF	TGTGCCACCAGCAGAGATGGCCAGATTCAGTACTTC
-	TRBV20-1	-	TRBJ2-3	CSARDSPNTQYF	TGCAGTGCTAGAGATTCCCCGAATACGCAGTATTTT
-	TRBV24-1	-	TRBJ1-1	CATKSEGEETEAFF	TGTGCCACCAAATCGGAGGGGGAGGAAACTGAAGCTTTCTTT
-	TRBV5-1	-	TRBJ2-1	CASSPRGRGPYNEQFF	TGCGCCAGCAGCCCTAGGGGGAGGGGGCCTTACAATGAGCAGTTCTTC
-	TRBV7-9	-	TRBJ1-1	CASSPRMAPSRVNTEAFF	TGTGCCAGCAGCCCCAGAATGGCCCCAAGTCGAGTGAACACTGAAGCTTTCTTT
few	TRBV6-5	-	TRBJ1-4	CASSRGTIPNEKLFF	TGTGCCAGCAGCCGAGGGACAATCCCTAATGAAAAACTGTTTTTT
-	TRBV30	-	TRBJ1-5	CAWSVGWQGGQPQHF	TGTGCCTGGAGTGTTGGGTGGCAGGGAGGACAGCCCCAGCATTTT
-	TRBV6-5	TRBD1	TRBJ2-7	CASSYGGQGIYEQYF	TGTGCCAGCAGTTACGGGGGACAGGGGATCTACGAGCAGTACTTC
few	TRBV4-3	-	TRBJ1-5	CASSRLLQGNQPQHF	TGCGCCAGCAGCCGATTACTTCAGGGGAATCAGCCCCAGCATTTT
few	TRBV7-6	-	TRBJ1-1	CASSLGSEGRGNTEAFF	TGTGCCAGCAGCTTGGGAAGTGAGGGCCGCGGAAACACTGAAGCTTTCTTT
-	TRBV29-1	-	TRBJ2-1	CSARTTGGGEQFF	TGCAGCGCCCGGACTACTGGAGGGGGTGAGCAGTTCTTC
few	TRBV5-1	-	TRBJ1-1	CASSLETLNTEAFF	TGCGCCAGCAGCTTGGAGACTTTGAACACTGAAGCTTTCTTT
few	TRBV5-1	-	TRBJ2-7	CASSFEDSYEQYF	TGCGCCAGCAGCTTTGAGGACAGCTACGAGCAGTACTTC
-	TRBV5-1	TRBD1	TRBJ1-1	CASSLLGRQGVNTEAFF	TGCGCCAGCAGCTTATTAGGGAGACAGGGGGTGAACACTGAAGCTTTCTTT
few	TRBV3-1	-	TRBJ1-4	CASSQDFRRTNEKLFF	TGTGCCAGCAGCCAAGACTTCAGGAGAACTAATGAAAAACTGTTTTTT
few	TRBV24-1	-	TRBJ2-2	CATSPYMNTGELFF	TGTGCCACCAGTCCCTACATGAACACCGGGGAGCTGTTTTTT
-	TRBV29-1	TRBD1	TRBJ2-3	CSAATGQLTDTQYF	TGCAGCGCAGCAACGGGACAGCTCACAGATACGCAGTATTTT
few	TRBV20-1	TRBD1	TRBJ1-2	CSARTDRVFYGYTF	TGCAGTGCTAGAACGGACAGGGTGTTCTATGGCTACACCTTC
few	TRBV27	-	TRBJ2-1	CASSLVDPSYNEQFF	TGTGCCAGCAGTTTGGTGGACCCGTCCTACAATGAGCAGTTCTTC
-	TRBV24-1	TRBD1	TRBJ1-5	CATSGGQGDQPQHF	TGTGCCACCAGTGGCGGACAGGGGGATCAGCCCCAGCATTTT
many	TRBV27	-	TRBJ2-1	CASSLFIQDEQFF	TGTGCCAGCAGTTTATTCATTCAGGATGAGCAGTTCTTC
-	TRBV5-6	TRBD2	TRBJ2-5	CASSYWGLAGSLQETQYF	TGTGCCAGCAGCTACTGGGGACTAGCGGGGTCTCTTCAAGAGACCCAGTACTTC
few	TRBV25-1	-	TRBJ2-3	CASTLGGGPNTDTQYF	TGTGCCAGCACCCTTGGAGGAGGACCAAACACAGATACGCAGTATTTT